Listed here are 31 T cell receptor beta chains from one sample, sequenced in a study of cytomegalovirus exposure and HLA in healthy donors. Use of 60 Vbeta and 13 Jbeta primers characterized the PCR. Data came from immunoSEQ multiplex PCR; TCRdb stores just in-frame clones and leaves some out. Of fewer than 150,000 clones listed, more than 60% are singletons. The sample consisted of PBMCs. These receptors all stem from a male donor in good health and CMV-seronegative.

A single count supports this clone. The chain carries TRBV10-2 and TRBJ2-1; the D is unclear. V was cut by 6 bases and J by 3 bases, with 12 bases left in between. The CDR3 length is 14 residues. Per germline, CDR1 WSHSY and CDR2 SAAADI. The CDR3 loop reads CASSPEVVYNEQFF. DNA of the CDR3: TGCGCCAGCAGCCCAGAGGTAGTCTACAATGAGCAGTTCTTC.

This clone has a single count. The chain is built from TRBV11-2 and TRBJ2-2; 7 bases match TRBD2. CDR1 and CDR2 from the germline V gene are SGHAT and FQNNGV. This CDR3 contains 13 residues. The trim removed 6 bases at V and 6 bases at J, leaving 4 bases unmatched. CDR3 residues: CASSALAAGELFF. The DNA for the CDR3 is TGTGCCAGCAGTGCCCTAGCGGCCGGGGAGCTGTTTTTT.

The table lists this clone with a few counts. Here the CDR3 reads CASRQGELLYGYTF. The CDR3 region has the DNA TGTGCCAGCCGACAGGGGGAGCTGCTCTATGGCTACACCTTC. The chain is built from TRBV6-5 and TRBJ1-2; 9 bases map to TRBD1. In germline, CDR1 is MNHEY, CDR2 SVGAGI. The trim removed 8 bases at V and 4 bases at J, leaving 8 bases unmatched. This CDR3 is built from 14 residues.

The genes are TRBV2 and TRBJ2-5; tentatively, D is TRBD1 (5 bases). The V gene's germline CDR1 is SNHLY and CDR2 FYNNEI. The CDR3 has 14 amino acids. Trimming shortened V by 7 bases and J by 3 bases, and 15 bases separated the two germline ends. Written as DNA, the CDR3 is TGTGCCAGCATAGGGGCCGACGGAGAAGAGACCCAGTACTTC. This gives the protein CASIGADGEETQYF.

The chain has TRBV4-3 and TRBJ1-1; 9 bases line up with TRBD1. CDR1 and CDR2 from the germline V gene are LGHNA and YSLEER. V lost 1 base and J lost 5; bases outside the gene matches: 5. This CDR3 has 15 amino acids. CDR3 residues: CASSQAQGAMTEAFF. In DNA, the CDR3 is TGCGCCAGCAGCCAAGCACAGGGGGCGATGACTGAAGCTTTCTTT.

This clone was found once. V and J are TRBV5-6 and TRBJ2-5; 10 bases map to TRBD2. With the DNA end fitting TRBJ2-7 better, the J assignment may be wrong. Germline CDR1 reads SGHDT; CDR2 reads YYEEEE. This CDR3 is built from 17 residues. This chain's CDR3 is CASSLHELLAGYYEQYF. CDR3 nucleotides: TGTGCCAGCAGCTTGCACGAATTACTAGCGGGGTATTACGAGCAGTACTTC.

About this clone itself: No conserved phenylalanine or tryptophan ends this CDR3, so it is likely a read error. This chain joins TRBV7-6 and TRBJ1-6; D perhaps matches TRBD1 (5 bases). This CDR3 is 15 amino acids long. Trimming left V 5 bases short and J 13 bases short, with 21 bases between. Germline V CDR1 and CDR2: SGHVS, FNYEAQ. CDR3 sequence: CASSARQLGLSPLHL. The CDR3, as DNA: TGTGCCAGCAGCGCACGACAGTTAGGTCTCTCCCCCCTCCACCTT.

The V call is TRBV10-3, the J call TRBJ2-7; 10 bases align to TRBD2. This CDR3 region has 15 residues. Trimming removed 4 bases from V and 3 bases from J; junction bases left unmatched: 6. Germline CDR1 ENHRY, CDR2 SYGVKD. The CDR3 DNA sequence: TGTGCCATCAGTGGGGTGGGGACTAGCGTCTACGAGCAGTACTTC. Its protein product is CAISGVGTSVYEQYF.

This clone has only a few counts. The rearrangement uses TRBV27 and TRBJ2-6; 10 bases map to TRBD1. The germline CDR1 and CDR2 sequences are MNHEY and SMNVEV (reference sequence). V shed 6 bases, J shed 2 bases, and the junction held 7 bases outside the gene matches. This CDR3 comprises 17 residues. In nucleotides, the CDR3 is TGTGCCAGCAGGCCAAGACAGGGGGCGGCTGGGGCCAACGTCCTGACTTTC. It yields the protein CASRPRQGAAGANVLTF.

The chain joins TRBV30 to TRBJ1-6; no clear D gene. There are 14 residues in the CDR3. Trimming shortened V by 3 bases and J by 0 bases, and 6 bases separated the two germline ends. CDR1 GTSNPN and CDR2 SVGIG come from the germline V gene (reference sequence). This CDR3 reads CAWRQSSYNSPLHF. The CDR3 DNA reads TGTGCCTGGAGACAGAGCTCCTATAATTCACCCCTCCACTTT. The variable domain in full, completed from reference TRBV30 and TRBJ1-6, reads SQTIHQWPATLVQPVGSPLSLECTVEGTSNPNLYWYRQAAGRGLQLLFYSVGIGQISSEVPQNLSASRPQDRQFILSSKKLLLSDSGFYLCAWRQSSYNSPLHFGNGTRLTVT.

The genes are TRBV5-6 and TRBJ1-1; TRBD1 might be the D (6 bases). Germline values: CDR1 SGHDT, CDR2 YYEEEE. The CDR3 consists of 17 residues. Trimming took off 4 bases at V and 4 bases at J, with 23 bases between the two ends. The CDR3 nucleotides are TGTGCCAGCAGCACCTGGGGGGTACGGGGGGCGGGCACTGAAGCTTTCTTT. Its translation: CASSTWGVRGAGTEAFF.

This clone occurred a few times. The V gene is TRBV30, the J gene TRBJ1-1; D remains ambiguous. Germline V gene lookup returns CDR1 GTSNPN and CDR2 SVGIG (reference sequence). The V end lost 7 bases, the J end lost 6 bases, and 15 bases lay between the germline ends. The CDR3 runs to 12 residues. CDR3 sequence reads: CASRRDIAEAFF. The CDR3 nucleotides read TGTGCCTCGCGGAGGGATATCGCTGAAGCTTTCTTT.

V and J are TRBV7-9 and TRBJ2-5, with D perhaps matching TRBD2 (6 bases). The V end was cut by 4 bases, the J end by 5 bases, with 11 bases between. CDR3 length: 13 amino acids. Germline loops: CDR1 SEHNR, CDR2 FQNEAQ (reference sequence). CDR3 bases: TGTGCCAGCAGCTCTCGCGGAGGGGAGACCCAGTACTTC. Residues: CASSSRGGETQYF.

V is TRBV25-1 and J is TRBJ2-7, with 9 bases identical to TRBD2. The CDR3 loop spans 18 amino acids. J gave up 7 bases and V 0 bases, and 16 bases lay outside the gene matches. Germline CDR1 reads MGHDK; CDR2 reads SYGVNS. CDR3 amino acids: CASSEYFDPVAGAGEQYF. The CDR3 nucleotides are TGTGCCAGCAGTGAATATTTTGACCCAGTAGCGGGGGCGGGAGAGCAGTACTTC.

V is TRBV5-4 and J is TRBJ2-7; 7 bases map to TRBD1. This CDR3 has 16 amino acids. V shed 5 bases, J shed 2 bases, and the junction held 13 bases outside the gene matches. Germline V gives CDR1 SGHNT, CDR2 YYREEE (reference sequence). The CDR3 DNA follows: TGTGCCAGCAGAGATACATACCGGGACAGTACCTACGAGCAGTACTTC. This encodes CASRDTYRDSTYEQYF.

This clone has only a few counts. The J gene is TRBJ1-2, the V gene TRBV11-2, with 7 bases aligning to TRBD1. The CDR3 loop spans 15 amino acids. The ends lost 4 bases at V and 6 bases at J; junction bases unmatched: 11. CDR1 is SGHAT, CDR2 FQNNGV, per germline. The CDR3 sequence: CASSSNRGKADGYTF. Here the CDR3 DNA reads TGTGCCAGCAGCTCCAACAGGGGCAAGGCTGATGGCTACACCTTC.

The genes are TRBV9 and TRBJ1-2; D perhaps matches TRBD1 (5 bases). The CDR3 is 15 amino acids. Germline V lookup: CDR1 SGDLS, CDR2 YYNGEE. Trimming pared 5 bases from V and 0 bases from J, leaving 14 bases between. CDR3 protein: CASSGQQDTNYGYTF. CDR3 nucleotide sequence: TGTGCCAGCAGTGGACAACAGGATACTAACTATGGCTACACCTTC. Looking up the rest from reference TRBV9 and TRBJ1-2 gives the full variable domain: DSGVTQTPKHLITATGQRVTLRCSPRSGDLSVYWYQQSLDQGLQFLIQYYNGEERAKGNILERFSAQQFPDLHSELNLSSLELGDSALYFCASSGQQDTNYGYTFGSGTRLTVV.

CDR3 sequence reads: CASSLGAGHYGYTF. The CDR3 region has the DNA TGTGCCAGCAGCTTAGGGGCAGGGCACTATGGCTACACCTTC. This rearrangement joins TRBV11-2 to TRBJ1-2, with D perhaps TRBD1 (5 bases). V lost 1 base, J lost 3 bases, and 9 bases lay in between. CDR1 is SGHAT, CDR2 FQNNGV, per germline. The CDR3 is 14 amino acids.

The V and J genes are TRBV5-1 and TRBJ2-7, with TRBD1 identical over 9 bases. The CDR3 sequence is 14 residues long. V shed 5 bases and J 4 bases; nucleotides not matched to a gene: 7. Germline CDR1 is SGHRS and CDR2 is YFSETQ. CDR3 sequence (DNA): TGCGCCAGCAGGACCTACAGGGGGCCGTACGAGCAGTACTTC. Its protein product is CASRTYRGPYEQYF. The variable domain in full, with the rest retrieved from reference TRBV5-1 and TRBJ2-7, is KAGVTQTPRYLIKTRGQQVTLSCSPISGHRSVSWYQQTPGQGLQFLFEYFSETQRNKGNFPGRFSGRQFSNSRSEMNVSTLELGDSALYLCASRTYRGPYEQYFGPGTRLTVT.

This chain connects TRBV10-2 to TRBJ2-7, with D perhaps matching TRBD2 (6 bases). The CDR3 sequence is 12 residues long. CDR1 is WSHSY, CDR2 SAAADI, per germline. Trimming shortened V by 4 bases and J by 4 bases, and 8 bases separated the two germline ends. CDR3 nucleotides: TGCGCCAGCAGTGGCGCGGGATACGAGCAGTACTTC. The encoded protein is CASSGAGYEQYF.

The chain combines TRBV5-4 with TRBJ1-2; D is ambiguous. The CDR3 length is 12 residues. Germline assignment: CDR1 SGHNT and CDR2 YYREEE (reference sequence). V lost 0 bases and J 4 bases, leaving 4 bases between the germline ends. The CDR3: CASSLASYGYTF. As DNA, the CDR3 is TGTGCCAGCAGCTTGGCCTCCTATGGCTACACCTTC.

CDR3 nucleotide sequence: TGCGCCAGCAGTGGAGCTGTCCCGACAGGAATGACTGAAGCTTTCTTT. Protein product: CASSGAVPTGMTEAFF. The V and J genes are TRBV10-2 and TRBJ1-1; D possibly corresponds to TRBD1 (6 bases). With 4 bases removed from V and 5 bases from J, the gap between germline ends came to 20 bases. This CDR3 has 16 residues. Looked up from germline, CDR1 is WSHSY and CDR2 is SAAADI.

The chain employs TRBV19 and TRBJ2-7, with D possibly TRBD1 on 5 matching bases. Deletions cut 7 bases from V and 2 bases from J, with 15 bases between. Germline V gives CDR1 LNHDA, CDR2 SQIVND (reference sequence). The CDR3 is made up of 14 amino acids. The CDR3 spells CASTVGAGPYEQYF. In DNA form, the CDR3 reads TGTGCCAGTACGGTGGGTGCAGGGCCCTACGAGCAGTACTTC. Drawing the rest from reference TRBV19 and TRBJ2-7, the complete variable domain is DGGITQSPKYLFRKEGQNVTLSCEQNLNHDAMYWYRQDPGQGLRLIYYSQIVNDFQKGDIAEGYSVSREKKESFPLTVTSAQKNPTAFYLCASTVGAGPYEQYFGPGTRLTVT.

This clone was counted a few times. This chain links TRBV4-1 with TRBJ1-4; 9 bases align to TRBD1. Germline assignment: CDR1 MGHRA and CDR2 YSYEKL. The CDR3 runs to 16 residues. V lost 3 bases to trimming and J lost 4 bases; unmatched junction nucleotides: 6. The CDR3 reads CASSQGQGRNNEKLFF. As DNA, the CDR3 is TGCGCCAGCAGCCAGGGACAGGGCCGTAATAATGAAAAACTGTTTTTT.

The chain couples TRBV9 to TRBJ1-4; 7 positions match TRBD1. V shed 3 bases, J shed 0 bases, and the junction held 2 bases outside the gene matches. This CDR3 has 15 amino acids. Per the germline V gene, CDR1 is SGDLS and CDR2 is YYNGEE. This CDR3 is CASSAQGATNEKLFF. The DNA for the CDR3 is TGTGCCAGCAGCGCCCAGGGGGCAACTAATGAAAAACTGTTTTTT.

Only one count was recorded for this clone. CDR3 nucleotides: TGCGCCAGCAGCTTGGAAGGGACAGGGCCCACCGGGGAGCTGTTTTTT. This gives the protein CASSLEGTGPTGELFF. V gene TRBV5-1 combines with J gene TRBJ2-2, with 9 bases lining up with TRBD1. V lost 0 bases and J lost 4; bases outside the gene matches: 4. Germline V gene data show CDR1 as SGHRS and CDR2 as YFSETQ. This CDR3 spans 16 amino acids.

The V and J genes are TRBV30 and TRBJ2-1, with D maybe TRBD2 (6 bases). This CDR3 has 15 residues. The germline V gene has CDR1 GTSNPN and CDR2 SVGIG (reference sequence). With 0 bases removed from V and 7 bases from J, the gap between germline ends came to 16 bases. The DNA of the CDR3 is TGTGCCTGGAGTGTACAGGAGGGCCTAGGGAATGAGCAGTTCTTC. It specifies CAWSVQEGLGNEQFF.

The rearrangement uses TRBV7-9 and TRBJ1-4; the D is unclear. V was pared by 1 base and J by 8 bases, with 11 bases between. The CDR3 spans 14 residues. Germline V lookup: CDR1 SEHNR, CDR2 FQNEAQ (reference sequence). Written as DNA, the CDR3 is TGTGCCAGCAGCTTAGAGCCCCCGGGAGAAAAACTGTTTTTT. This encodes CASSLEPPGEKLFF.

The gene calls are TRBV5-1 and TRBJ2-3, with 7 bases fitting TRBD2. Trimming took 4 bases from V and 0 from J; bases not matched to a gene: 8. This CDR3 has 16 residues. Germline-derived CDR1 and CDR2 are SGHRS and YFSETQ. In nucleotides, the CDR3 is TGCGCCAGCAGCGTCGCCGGGACTACCAGCACAGATACGCAGTATTTT. Translated, it gives CASSVAGTTSTDTQYF.

The chain carries TRBV6-6 and TRBJ1-5; D call uncertain. CDR1 is MNHNY, CDR2 SVGAGI, per germline (reference sequence). This CDR3 is 14 amino acids long. V lost 2 bases and J 0 bases, leaving 5 bases between the germline ends. CDR3 in DNA: TGTGCCAGCAGTTACCTCGGTAGCAATCAGCCCCAGCATTTT. Translating gives CASSYLGSNQPQHF.

CDR3 bases: TGTGCCAGCAGCCAAGGGTGGGGACAGGGTACACCGCCTTACACCTTC. Protein: CASSQGWGQGTPPYTF. This chain joins TRBV4-2 and TRBJ1-2; 9 bases match TRBD1. Unmatched junction bases numbered 14, after V lost 1 base and J lost 11 bases. The CDR3 contains 16 residues. Germline CDR1 is LGHNA and CDR2 is YNFKEQ.